The clone carrying this TCR beta chain was observed at least ten times. The record originates from a study of HIV-infected patients and healthy controls. Around 0.5 ug RNA was reverse transcribed with alpha and beta constant-region primers. Alpha and beta chain libraries were made separately by chain-specific third strand synthesis with multiplexing indices. TCRdb re-called the 5' RACE reads with MiXCR, one entry per CDR3 protein. This repertoire shows about 16,000 distinct CDR3 sequences, 9.4% found once; its top ten account for more than 4.5%. Whole blood was used without fractionation, so all unsorted peripheral T cells were included. Between the trimmed V and J ends, which lost 3 bases and 3 bases, there was a span of 20 bases. There are 17 residues in the CDR3.

V usage is TRBV12-3 or TRBV12-4 and J usage is TRBJ1-1; possible D gene TRBD1, 6 bases. Input material: blood. This TCR came from an adult in good health. The DNA of the CDR3 is TGTGCCAGCAGTTTTGATATCGGGGGCATGGTATACACTGAAGCTTTCTTT. Translation gives CASSFDIGGMVYTEAFF.